This T cell receptor beta chain was identified during a study of blood T cell repertoires in COVID-19. Study details: PBMCs, B-cell-depleted T cells, or T cells provided the cDNA or gDNA that made up the material.

V lost 0 bases and J 7 bases, leaving 21 bases between the germline ends. The CDR3 spans 17 residues. CDR1 and CDR2 (germline): LGHNA, YSLEER. Authors' methods: Reference gene primer amplification yielded estimated nucleated cell counts. Sequenced by immunoSEQ multiplex PCR; TCRdb stores in-frame clones only, minus some. V, J and clone size are those of that table, while D and trimming were read from the DNA. Counted here are about 35,000 clones, roughly 80% occurring once; the ten biggest clones make up about a tenth. The sample comprised peripheral blood. The TCR comes from a man in his sixties in a cohort sampled during active COVID-19. V gene TRBV4-3 combines with J gene TRBJ1-1; no firm D call. Here the CDR3 DNA reads TGCGCCAGCAGCCAAGATTTATACCCTCCGCGGGCGGATGAAGCTTTCTTT. Its translation: CASSQDLYPPRADEAFF.